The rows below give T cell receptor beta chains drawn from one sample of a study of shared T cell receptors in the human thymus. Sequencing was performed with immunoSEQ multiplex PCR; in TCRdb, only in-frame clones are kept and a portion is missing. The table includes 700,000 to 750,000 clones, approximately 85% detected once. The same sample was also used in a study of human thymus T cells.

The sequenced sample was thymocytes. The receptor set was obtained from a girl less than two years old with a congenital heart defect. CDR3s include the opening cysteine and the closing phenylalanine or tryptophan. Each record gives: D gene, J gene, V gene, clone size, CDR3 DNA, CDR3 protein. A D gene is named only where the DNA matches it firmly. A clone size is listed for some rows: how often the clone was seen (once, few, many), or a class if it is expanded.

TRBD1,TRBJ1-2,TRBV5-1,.,TGCGCCAGCAGCCCCAAACACCGGGGACAGGGATTTGGCTACACCTTC,CASSPKHRGQGFGYTF
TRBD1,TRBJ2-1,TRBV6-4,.,TGTGCCAGCAGTGGGGGGACAGGCGCCGACAATGAGCAGTTCTTC,CASSGGTGADNEQFF
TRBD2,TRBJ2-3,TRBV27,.,TGTGCCAGCAGTTGGGGGGGAGATACGCAGTATTTT,CASSWGGDTQYF
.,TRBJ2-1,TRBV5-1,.,TGCGCCAGCAGCCCCCAACTGACCGGGGAGAGGGACAATGAGCAGTTCTTC,CASSPQLTGERDNEQFF
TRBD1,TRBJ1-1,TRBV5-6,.,TGTGCCAGCAGCTTGGGGACAGGGGGCAGGGCTGAAGCTTTCTTT,CASSLGTGGRAEAFF
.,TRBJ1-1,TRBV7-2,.,TGTGCCAGCAGCTTTCCGCCTATTTTTCCGGGGAGGACTGAAGCTTTCTTT,CASSFPPIFPGRTEAFF
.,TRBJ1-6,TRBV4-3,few,TGCGCCAGCAGCCAAGGACAGCGCCTTAATTCACCCCTCCACTTT,CASSQGQRLNSPLHF
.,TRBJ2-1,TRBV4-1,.,TGCGCCAGCAGCCCCCGCCGACGGGATGAGCAGTTCTTC,CASSPRRRDEQFF
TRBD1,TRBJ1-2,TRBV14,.,TGTGCCAGCAGCCAGTACGAACAGGGGGACGGGGGCTACACCTTC,CASSQYEQGDGGYTF
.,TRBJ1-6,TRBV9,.,TGTGCCAGCAGCGTCCAGGGTAAAGATAATTCACCCCTCCACTTT,CASSVQGKDNSPLHF
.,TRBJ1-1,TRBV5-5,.,TGTGCCAGCAGCTTGTGGCGGGCGGACACTGAAGCTTTCTTT,CASSLWRADTEAFF
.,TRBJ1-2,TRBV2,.,TGTGCCAGCATAACAGGACGATATGGCTACACCTTC,CASITGRYGYTF
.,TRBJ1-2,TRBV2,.,TGTGCCAGCACCCAAGGGGGATGTCCTTCTAACTATGGCTACACCTTC,CASTQGGCPSNYGYTF
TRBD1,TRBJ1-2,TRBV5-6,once,TGTGCCAGCAGCTATACACGCTCGGGACAGGGGCTTCCATATGGCTACACCTTC,CASSYTRSGQGLPYGYTF
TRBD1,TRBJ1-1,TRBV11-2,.,TGTGCCAGCAGCTATCCCCTACAGGGGAGGAGGAACACTGAAGCTTTCTTT,CASSYPLQGRRNTEAFF
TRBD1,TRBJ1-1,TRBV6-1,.,TGTGCCAGCAGTGTATACAGGGGAATAATGAACACTGAAGCTTTCTTT,CASSVYRGIMNTEAFF
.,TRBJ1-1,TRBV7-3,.,TGTGCCAGCAGTTCGAAAGTTGGTCAGCCCTACTACCTGAACACTGAAGCTTTCTTT,CASSSKVGQPYYLNTEAFF
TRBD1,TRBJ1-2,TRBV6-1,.,TGTGCCAGCAGTGCCCCCAGGGACAGGGAGGATGGCTACACCTTC,CASSAPRDREDGYTF
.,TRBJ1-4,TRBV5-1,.,TGCGCCAGCAGCTTCCACCTCGGGGAGGCGCTGAGCTCAGAGGGTGAAAAACTGTTTTTT,CASSFHLGEALSSEGEKLFF
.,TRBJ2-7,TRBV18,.,TGTGCCAGCTCACCACCACCGGGAATGGGCGAGCAGTACTTC,CASSPPPGMGEQYF
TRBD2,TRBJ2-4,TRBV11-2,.,TGTGCCAGCAGCTTAGTCAGCGGGGGGGCCGGTTGCAAAAACATTCAGTACTTC,CASSLVSGGAGCKNIQYF
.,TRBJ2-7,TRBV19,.,TGTGCCAGTAAACCCGACAGAGACTACGAGCAGTACTTC,CASKPDRDYEQYF
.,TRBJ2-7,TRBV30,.,TGTGCCTGGAGTGTCGGGGGAAGCTCCTACGAGCAGTACTTC,CAWSVGGSSYEQYF
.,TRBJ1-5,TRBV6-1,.,TGTGCCAGCAGTGAGCTGGGGGCAGGCATCAATCAGCCCCAGCATTTT,CASSELGAGINQPQHF
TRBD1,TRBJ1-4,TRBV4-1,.,TGCGCCAGCAGCCAGGATTCCTTCAGGGGGCGCTTCTCAACTAATGAAAAACTGTTTTTT,CASSQDSFRGRFSTNEKLFF
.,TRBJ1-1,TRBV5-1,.,TGCGCCAGCAGGGAAGGACAGAGAATGAACACTGAAGCTTTCTTT,CASREGQRMNTEAFF
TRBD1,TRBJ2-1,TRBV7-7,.,TGTGCTAGCAGCCCACGACAGGGGGGAAATGAGCAGTTCTTC,CASSPRQGGNEQFF
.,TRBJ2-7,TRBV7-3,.,TGTGCCAGCAGCCCCAGGAGCAGGGGAGACGAGCAGTACTTC,CASSPRSRGDEQYF
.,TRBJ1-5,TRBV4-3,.,TGCGCCAGCAGCCAAGATAGAGAACTTCAGCCCCAGCATTTT,CASSQDRELQPQHF
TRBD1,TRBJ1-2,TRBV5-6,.,TGTGCCAGCAGCCGGGGGGGACAGGGTTATGGCTACACCTTC,CASSRGGQGYGYTF
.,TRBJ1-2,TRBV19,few,TGTGCCAGTAGTCATCGCGGTCTCCTCTATGGCTACACCTTC,CASSHRGLLYGYTF
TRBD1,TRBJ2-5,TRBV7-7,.,TGTGCTAGCAGCTTAGGCCGGGACAGGGAGACGGCCGAGACCCAGTACTTC,CASSLGRDRETAETQYF
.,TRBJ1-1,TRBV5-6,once,TGTGCCAGCAGGATGGAGGGTTGGGGCACTGAAGCTTTCTTT,CASRMEGWGTEAFF
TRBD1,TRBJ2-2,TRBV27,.,TGTGCCAGCAGACCCACAGGGGAAACCGGGGAGCTGTTTTTT,CASRPTGETGELFF
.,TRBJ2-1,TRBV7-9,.,TGTGCCAGCAGCATCCCTGGGGCTGGTGAGCAGTTCTTC,CASSIPGAGEQFF
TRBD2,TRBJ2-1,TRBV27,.,TGTGCCAGCAGTCCCGCGACCGGGACTAGCGAGTTCTTC,CASSPATGTSEFF
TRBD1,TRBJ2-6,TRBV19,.,TGTGCCAGTATCCCCGGACAGGGCCGACACTCTGGGGCCAACGTCCTGACTTTC,CASIPGQGRHSGANVLTF
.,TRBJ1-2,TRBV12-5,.,TGTGCTAGTGGTTTTGGCGGGACGGCTAACTATGGCTACACCTTC,CASGFGGTANYGYTF
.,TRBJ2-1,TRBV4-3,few,TGCGCCAGCAGCCAAAGGATTGGGGGCCCAAGGAGGAATGAGCAGTTCTTC,CASSQRIGGPRRNEQFF
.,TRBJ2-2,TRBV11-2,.,TGTGCCAGCAGCTTCCTAGTGATGAACACCGGGGAGCTGTTTTTT,CASSFLVMNTGELFF
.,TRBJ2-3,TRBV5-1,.,TGCGCCAGCAGGACTAGAAACACAGATACGCAGTATTTT,CASRTRNTDTQYF